This T cell receptor (beta chain) was documented in a study of tumor-infiltrating lymphocytes in localized non-small cell lung cancer. Overall study: Patients included smokers and never-smokers with various histologies, some sampled after neoadjuvant chemotherapy. Each patient gave resected tumor and non-adjacent uninvolved lung tissue.

The repertoire was sequenced with immunoSEQ multiplex PCR; TCRdb's copy has only in-frame clones and lacks some. This sample has 21,000 or so clones; about 80% occur once, and the top ten carry 3% to 3.5%. Specimen: lung tumor tissue. This sequence was found in a human donor with non-small cell lung cancer.

The CDR3: CASSTGETQYF. The CDR3 DNA reads TGTGCCAGCAGCACTGGGGAGACCCAGTACTTC. The chain combines TRBV7-6 with TRBJ2-5; D is unclear. Trimming cost V 5 bases and J 5 bases, with 6 bases left between them. Germline loops: CDR1 SGHVS, CDR2 FNYEAQ. The CDR3 sequence is 11 residues long. The full variable domain, its missing parts supplied by reference TRBV7-6 and TRBJ2-5, is GAGVSQSPRYKVTKRGQDVALRCDPISGHVSLYWYRQALGQGPEFLTYFNYEAQQDKSGLPNDRFSAERPEGSISTLTIQRTEQRDSAMYRCASSTGETQYFGPGTRLLVL.